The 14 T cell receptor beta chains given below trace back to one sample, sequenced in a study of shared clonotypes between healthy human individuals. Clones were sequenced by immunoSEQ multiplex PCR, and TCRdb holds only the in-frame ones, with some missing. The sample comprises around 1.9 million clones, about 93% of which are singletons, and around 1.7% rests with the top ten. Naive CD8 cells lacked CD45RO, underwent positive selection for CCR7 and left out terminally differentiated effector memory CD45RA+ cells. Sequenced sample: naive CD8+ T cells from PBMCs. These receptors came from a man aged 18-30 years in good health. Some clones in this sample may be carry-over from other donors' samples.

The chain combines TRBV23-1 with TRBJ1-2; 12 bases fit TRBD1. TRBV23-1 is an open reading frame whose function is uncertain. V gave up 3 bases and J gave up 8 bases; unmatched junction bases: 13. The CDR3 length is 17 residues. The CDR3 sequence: CASSHPGSGQGAGGYTF. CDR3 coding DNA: TGCGCCAGCAGTCATCCCGGTTCGGGACAGGGGGCGGGGGGCTACACCTTC.

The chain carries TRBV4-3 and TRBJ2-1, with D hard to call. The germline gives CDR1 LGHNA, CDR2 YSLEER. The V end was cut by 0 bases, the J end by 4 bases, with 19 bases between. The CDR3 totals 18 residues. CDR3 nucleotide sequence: TGCGCCAGCAGCCAAGATCAAGGTAGCAGAGCTTTTTACAATGAGCAGTTCTTC. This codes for CASSQDQGSRAFYNEQFF.

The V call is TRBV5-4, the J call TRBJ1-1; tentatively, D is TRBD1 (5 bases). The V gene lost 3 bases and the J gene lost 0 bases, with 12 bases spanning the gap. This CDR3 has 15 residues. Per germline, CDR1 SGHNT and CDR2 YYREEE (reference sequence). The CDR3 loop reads CASSSASGLNTEAFF. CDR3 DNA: TGTGCCAGCAGCTCCGCGTCGGGACTGAACACTGAAGCTTTCTTT.

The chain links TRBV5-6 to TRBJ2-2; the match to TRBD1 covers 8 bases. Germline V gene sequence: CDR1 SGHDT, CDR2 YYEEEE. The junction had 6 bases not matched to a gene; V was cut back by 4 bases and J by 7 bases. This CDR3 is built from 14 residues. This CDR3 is CASSRGQGVGELFF. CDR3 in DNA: TGTGCCAGCAGCCGAGGACAGGGCGTCGGGGAGCTGTTTTTT. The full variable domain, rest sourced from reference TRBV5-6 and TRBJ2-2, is DAGVTQSPTHLIKTRGQQVTLRCSPKSGHDTVSWYQQALGQGPQFIFQYYEEEERQRGNFPDRFSGHQFPNYSSELNVNALLLGDSALYLCASSRGQGVGELFFGEGSRLTVL.

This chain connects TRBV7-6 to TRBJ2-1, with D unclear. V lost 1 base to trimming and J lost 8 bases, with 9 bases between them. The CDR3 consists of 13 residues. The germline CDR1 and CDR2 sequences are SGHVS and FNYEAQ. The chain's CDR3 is CASSLGSAHEQFF. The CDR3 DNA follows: TGTGCCAGCAGCTTAGGGTCTGCCCATGAGCAGTTCTTC.

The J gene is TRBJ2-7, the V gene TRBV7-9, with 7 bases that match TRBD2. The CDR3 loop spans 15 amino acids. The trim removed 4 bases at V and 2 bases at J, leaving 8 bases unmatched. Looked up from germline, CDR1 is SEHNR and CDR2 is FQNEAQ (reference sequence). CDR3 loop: CASSSERDVAYEQYF. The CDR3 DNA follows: TGTGCCAGCAGCTCAGAGCGGGACGTCGCCTACGAGCAGTACTTC.

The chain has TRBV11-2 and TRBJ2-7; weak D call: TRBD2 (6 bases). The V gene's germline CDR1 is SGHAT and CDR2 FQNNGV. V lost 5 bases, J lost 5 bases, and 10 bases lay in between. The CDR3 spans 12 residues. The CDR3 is CASSQGGHEQYF. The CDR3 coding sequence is TGTGCCAGCAGCCAGGGAGGACACGAGCAGTACTTC.

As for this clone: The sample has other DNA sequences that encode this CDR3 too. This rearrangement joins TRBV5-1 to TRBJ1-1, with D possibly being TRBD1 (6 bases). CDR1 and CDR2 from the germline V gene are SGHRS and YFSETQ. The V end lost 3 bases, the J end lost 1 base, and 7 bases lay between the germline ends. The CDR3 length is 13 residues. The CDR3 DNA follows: TGCGCCAGCAGCTGGACAGCGAACACTGAAGCTTTCTTT. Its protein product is CASSWTANTEAFF.

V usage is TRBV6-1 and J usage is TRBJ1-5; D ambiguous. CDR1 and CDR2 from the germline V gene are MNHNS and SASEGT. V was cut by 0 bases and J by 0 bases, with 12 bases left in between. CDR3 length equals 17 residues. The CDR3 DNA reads TGTGCCAGCAGTGAAGCGATCAGAGAATATAGCAATCAGCCCCAGCATTTT. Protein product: CASSEAIREYSNQPQHF.

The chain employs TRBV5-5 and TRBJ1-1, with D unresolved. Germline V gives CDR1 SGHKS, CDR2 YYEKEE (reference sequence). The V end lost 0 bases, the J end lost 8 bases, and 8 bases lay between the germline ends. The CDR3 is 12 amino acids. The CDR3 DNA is TGTGCCAGCAGCTTGGTGCGGCAGGAAGCTTTCTTT. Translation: CASSLVRQEAFF. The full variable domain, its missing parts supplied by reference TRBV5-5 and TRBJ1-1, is DAGVTQSPTHLIKTRGQQVTLRCSPISGHKSVSWYQQVLGQGPQFIFQYYEKEERGRGNFPDRFSARQFPNYSSELNVNALLLGDSALYLCASSLVRQEAFFGQGTRLTVV.

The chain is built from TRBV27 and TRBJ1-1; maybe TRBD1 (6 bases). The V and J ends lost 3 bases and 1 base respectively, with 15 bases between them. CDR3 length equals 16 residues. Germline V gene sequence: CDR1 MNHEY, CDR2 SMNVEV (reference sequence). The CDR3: CASSLGPGTSNTEAFF. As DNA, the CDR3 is TGTGCCAGCAGTTTGGGCCCCGGGACATCGAACACTGAAGCTTTCTTT.

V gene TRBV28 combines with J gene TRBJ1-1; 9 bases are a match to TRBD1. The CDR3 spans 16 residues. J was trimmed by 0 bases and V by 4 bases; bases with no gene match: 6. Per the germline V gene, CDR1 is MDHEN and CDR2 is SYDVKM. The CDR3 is CASSSADRGMNTEAFF. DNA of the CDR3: TGTGCCAGCAGTTCCGCCGACAGGGGGATGAACACTGAAGCTTTCTTT.

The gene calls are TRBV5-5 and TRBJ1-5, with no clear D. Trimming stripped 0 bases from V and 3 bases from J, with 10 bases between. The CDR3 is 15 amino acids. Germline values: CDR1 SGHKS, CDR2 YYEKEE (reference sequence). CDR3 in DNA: TGTGCCAGCAGCTTGGCCTTAGGATACAATCAGCCCCAGCATTTT. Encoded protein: CASSLALGYNQPQHF.

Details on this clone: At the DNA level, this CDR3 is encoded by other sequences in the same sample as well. CDR3 sequence reads: CASSYLNTGELFF. Here the CDR3 DNA reads TGTGCCAGCAGTTACCTGAACACCGGGGAGCTGTTTTTT. The V call is TRBV27, the J call TRBJ2-2; D is undetermined. This CDR3 is built from 13 residues. Germline values: CDR1 MNHEY, CDR2 SMNVEV (reference sequence). Trimming left V 4 bases short and J 1 base short, with 4 bases between.